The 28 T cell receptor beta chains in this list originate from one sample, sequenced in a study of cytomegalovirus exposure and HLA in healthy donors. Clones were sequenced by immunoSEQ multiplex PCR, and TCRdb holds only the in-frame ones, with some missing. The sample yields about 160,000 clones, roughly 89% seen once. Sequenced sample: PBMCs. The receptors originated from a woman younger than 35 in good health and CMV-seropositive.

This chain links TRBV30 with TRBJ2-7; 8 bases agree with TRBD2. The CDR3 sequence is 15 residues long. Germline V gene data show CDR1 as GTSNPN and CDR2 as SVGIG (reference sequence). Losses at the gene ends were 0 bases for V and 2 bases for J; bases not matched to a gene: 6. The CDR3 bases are TGTGCCTGGAGTGTAGTTCGGGGGGGGGCCTACGAGCAGTACTTC. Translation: CAWSVVRGGAYEQYF.

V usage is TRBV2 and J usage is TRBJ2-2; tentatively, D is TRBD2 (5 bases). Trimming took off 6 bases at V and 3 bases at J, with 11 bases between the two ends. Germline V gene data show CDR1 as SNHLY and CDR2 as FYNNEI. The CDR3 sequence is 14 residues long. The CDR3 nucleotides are TGTGCCAGCAGAGCCGGGGTAGACACCGGGGAGCTGTTTTTT. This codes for CASRAGVDTGELFF.

The CDR3 DNA is TGTGCCAGCAGTGACCACAGCCCCACAGATACGCAGTATTTT. Amino acids: CASSDHSPTDTQYF. V is TRBV2 and J is TRBJ2-3, with no clear D. Germline V gene sequence: CDR1 SNHLY, CDR2 FYNNEI. The CDR3 runs to 14 residues. The germline V and J ends were trimmed by 3 bases and 2 bases, with 9 bases remaining between them.

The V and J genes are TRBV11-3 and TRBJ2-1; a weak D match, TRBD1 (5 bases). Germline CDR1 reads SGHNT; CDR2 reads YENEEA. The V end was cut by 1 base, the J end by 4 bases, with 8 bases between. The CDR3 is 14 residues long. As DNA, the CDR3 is TGTGCCAGCAGCTTAGGAAGACAGTACAATGAGCAGTTCTTC. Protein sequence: CASSLGRQYNEQFF. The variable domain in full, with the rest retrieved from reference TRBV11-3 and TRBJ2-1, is EAGVVQSPRYKIIEKKQPVAFWCNPISGHNTLYWYLQNLGQGPELLIRYENEEAVDDSQLPKDRFSAERLKGVDSTLKIQPAELGDSAVYLCASSLGRQYNEQFFGPGTRLTVL.

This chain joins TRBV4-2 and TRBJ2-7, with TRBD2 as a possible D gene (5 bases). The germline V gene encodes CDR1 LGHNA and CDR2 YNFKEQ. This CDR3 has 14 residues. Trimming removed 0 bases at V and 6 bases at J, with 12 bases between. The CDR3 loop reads CASSQEREVSEQYF. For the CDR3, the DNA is TGTGCCAGCAGCCAAGAACGGGAAGTGAGCGAGCAGTACTTC.

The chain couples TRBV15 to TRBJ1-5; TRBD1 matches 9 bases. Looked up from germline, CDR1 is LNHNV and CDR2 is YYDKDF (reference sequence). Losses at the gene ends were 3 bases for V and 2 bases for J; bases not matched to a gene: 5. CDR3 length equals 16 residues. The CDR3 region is CATSRVGQGGNQPQHF. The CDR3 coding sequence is TGTGCCACCAGCAGGGTGGGACAGGGCGGCAATCAGCCCCAGCATTTT.

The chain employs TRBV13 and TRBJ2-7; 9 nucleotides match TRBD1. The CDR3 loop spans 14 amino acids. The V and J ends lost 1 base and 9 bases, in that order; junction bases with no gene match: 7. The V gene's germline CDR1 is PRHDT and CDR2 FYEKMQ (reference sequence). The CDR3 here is CASSLDAGQGVQYF. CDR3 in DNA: TGTGCCAGCAGCTTAGATGCGGGACAGGGAGTGCAGTACTTC.

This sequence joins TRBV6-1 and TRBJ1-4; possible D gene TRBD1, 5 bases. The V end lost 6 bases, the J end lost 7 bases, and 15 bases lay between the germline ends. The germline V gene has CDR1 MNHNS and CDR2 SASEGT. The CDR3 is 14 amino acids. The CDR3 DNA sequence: TGTGCCAGCAGGCCCTCATTGGGGGGTGAAAAACTGTTTTTT. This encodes CASRPSLGGEKLFF.

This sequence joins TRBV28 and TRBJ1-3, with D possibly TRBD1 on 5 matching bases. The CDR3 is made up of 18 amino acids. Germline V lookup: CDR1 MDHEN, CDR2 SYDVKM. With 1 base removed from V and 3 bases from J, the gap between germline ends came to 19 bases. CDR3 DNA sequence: TGTGCCAGCAGTTTATCGGGCGCGGGGGTGGGGAATGGAAACACCATATATTTT. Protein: CASSLSGAGVGNGNTIYF.

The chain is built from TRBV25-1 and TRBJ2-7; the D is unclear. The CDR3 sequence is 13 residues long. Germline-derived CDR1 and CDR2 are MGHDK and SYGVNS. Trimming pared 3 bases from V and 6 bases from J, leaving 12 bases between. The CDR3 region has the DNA TGTGCCAGCAGTGACGAGGTAGTCCTCGAGCAGTACTTC. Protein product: CASSDEVVLEQYF.

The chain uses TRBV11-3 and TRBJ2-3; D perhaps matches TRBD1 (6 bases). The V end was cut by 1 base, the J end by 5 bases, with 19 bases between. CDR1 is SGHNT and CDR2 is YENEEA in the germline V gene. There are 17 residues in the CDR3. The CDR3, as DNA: TGTGCCAGCAGCTTAGGAAACAGGGATACGGTGGAAGATACGCAGTATTTT. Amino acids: CASSLGNRDTVEDTQYF.

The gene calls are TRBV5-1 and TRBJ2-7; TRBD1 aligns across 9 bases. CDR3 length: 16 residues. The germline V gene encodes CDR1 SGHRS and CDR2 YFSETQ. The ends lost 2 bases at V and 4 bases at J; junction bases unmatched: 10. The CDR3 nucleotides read TGCGCCAGCAGCTTTTACCCGGGACAGGGACGTTACGAGCAGTACTTC. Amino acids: CASSFYPGQGRYEQYF.

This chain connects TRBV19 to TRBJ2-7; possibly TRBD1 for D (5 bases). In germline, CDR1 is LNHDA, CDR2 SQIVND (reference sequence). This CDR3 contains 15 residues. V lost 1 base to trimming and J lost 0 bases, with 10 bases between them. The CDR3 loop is CASSIGGSPSYEQYF. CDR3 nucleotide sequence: TGTGCCAGTAGTATAGGGGGCAGTCCCTCCTACGAGCAGTACTTC.

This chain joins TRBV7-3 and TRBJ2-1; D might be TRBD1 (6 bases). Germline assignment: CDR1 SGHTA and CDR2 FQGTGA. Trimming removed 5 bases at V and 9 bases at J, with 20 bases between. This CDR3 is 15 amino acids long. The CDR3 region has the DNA TGTGCCAGCAGCCCAATGGTTTCGACAGGTAGTGAGCAGTTCTTC. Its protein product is CASSPMVSTGSEQFF.

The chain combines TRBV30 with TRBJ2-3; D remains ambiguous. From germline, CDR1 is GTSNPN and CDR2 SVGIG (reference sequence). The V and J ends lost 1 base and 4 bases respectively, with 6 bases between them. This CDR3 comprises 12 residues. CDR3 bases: TGTGCCTGGAGTGGTCTCCCAGATACGCAGTATTTT. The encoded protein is CAWSGLPDTQYF.

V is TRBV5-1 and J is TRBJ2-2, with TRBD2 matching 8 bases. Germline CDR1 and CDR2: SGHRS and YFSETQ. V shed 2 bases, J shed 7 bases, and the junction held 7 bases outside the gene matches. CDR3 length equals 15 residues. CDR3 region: CASSFTGGPDGELFF. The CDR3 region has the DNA TGCGCCAGCAGCTTTACGGGAGGGCCTGACGGGGAGCTGTTTTTT.

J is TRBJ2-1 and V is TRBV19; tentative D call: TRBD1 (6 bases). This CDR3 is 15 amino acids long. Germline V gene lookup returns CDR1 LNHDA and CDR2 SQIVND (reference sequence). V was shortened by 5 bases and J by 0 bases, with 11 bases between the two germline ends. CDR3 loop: CASSPTGYSYNEQFF. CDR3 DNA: TGTGCCAGTAGTCCTACAGGGTACTCCTACAATGAGCAGTTCTTC.

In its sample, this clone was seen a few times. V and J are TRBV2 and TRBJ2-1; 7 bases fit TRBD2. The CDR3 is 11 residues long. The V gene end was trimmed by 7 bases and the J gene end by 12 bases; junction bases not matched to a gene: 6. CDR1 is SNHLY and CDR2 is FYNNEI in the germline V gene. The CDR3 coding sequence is TGTGCCAGCACCGCGGGAGTTGGGCAGTTCTTC. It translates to CASTAGVGQFF.

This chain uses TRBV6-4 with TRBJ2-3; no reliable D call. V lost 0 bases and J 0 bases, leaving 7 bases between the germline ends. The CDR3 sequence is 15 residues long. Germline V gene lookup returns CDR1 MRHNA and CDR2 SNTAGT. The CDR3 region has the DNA TGTGCCAGCAGTGACTCAGAAGCTAGCACAGATACGCAGTATTTT. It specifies CASSDSEASTDTQYF.

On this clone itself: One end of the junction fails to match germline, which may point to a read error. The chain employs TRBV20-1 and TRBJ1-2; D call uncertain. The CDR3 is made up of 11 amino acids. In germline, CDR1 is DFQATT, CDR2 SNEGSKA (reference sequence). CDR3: CSAREDRRLVF. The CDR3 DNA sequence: TGCAGTGCTAGAGAAGATCGGAGGCTGGTCTTC.

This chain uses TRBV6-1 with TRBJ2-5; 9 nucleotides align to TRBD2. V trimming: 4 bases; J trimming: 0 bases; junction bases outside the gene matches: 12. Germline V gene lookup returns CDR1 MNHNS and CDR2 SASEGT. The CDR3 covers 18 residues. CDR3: CASSVRPGREGYQETQYF. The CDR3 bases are TGTGCCAGCAGTGTCCGCCCGGGGCGGGAGGGCTACCAAGAGACCCAGTACTTC.

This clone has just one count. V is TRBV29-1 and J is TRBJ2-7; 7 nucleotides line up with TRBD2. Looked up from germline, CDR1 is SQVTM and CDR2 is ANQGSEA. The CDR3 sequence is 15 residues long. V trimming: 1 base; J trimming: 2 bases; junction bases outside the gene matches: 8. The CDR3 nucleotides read TGCAGCGTTGAAGTGGGGCTAGCGGAGACCTACGAGCAGTACTTC. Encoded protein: CSVEVGLAETYEQYF.

CDR3 sequence reads: CASSVFGGQPQHF. The CDR3 DNA is TGTGCCAGCAGCGTTTTCGGCGGTCAGCCCCAGCATTTT. The chain joins TRBV9 to TRBJ1-5, with D unclear. Germline V gene lookup returns CDR1 SGDLS and CDR2 YYNGEE. The CDR3 has 13 amino acids. With 2 bases removed from V and 6 bases from J, the gap between germline ends came to 9 bases.

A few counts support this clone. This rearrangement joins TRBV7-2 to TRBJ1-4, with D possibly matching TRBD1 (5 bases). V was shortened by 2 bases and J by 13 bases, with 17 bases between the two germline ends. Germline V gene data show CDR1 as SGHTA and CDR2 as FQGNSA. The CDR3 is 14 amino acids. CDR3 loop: CASSLRPGVGRLFF. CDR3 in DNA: TGTGCCAGCAGCTTAAGGCCGGGGGTTGGGAGACTGTTTTTT.

CDR3 sequence: CASRQPTGQGTEQFF. The DNA for the CDR3 is TGTGCCAGCAGACAACCAACGGGACAGGGGACGGAGCAGTTCTTC. V and J are TRBV6-6 and TRBJ2-1; 10 bases agree with TRBD1. The CDR3 is 15 residues long. Germline V gene sequence: CDR1 MNHNY, CDR2 SVGAGI (reference sequence). With 6 bases clipped from V and 10 bases from J, the junction kept 12 bases outside the gene matches.

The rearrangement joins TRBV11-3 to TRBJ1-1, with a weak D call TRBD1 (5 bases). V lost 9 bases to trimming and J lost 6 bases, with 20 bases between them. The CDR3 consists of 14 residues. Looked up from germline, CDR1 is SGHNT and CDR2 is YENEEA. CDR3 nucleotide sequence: TGTGCCAGTAACACAGGACGAGGTGCCGCTGAAGCTTTCTTT. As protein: CASNTGRGAAEAFF.

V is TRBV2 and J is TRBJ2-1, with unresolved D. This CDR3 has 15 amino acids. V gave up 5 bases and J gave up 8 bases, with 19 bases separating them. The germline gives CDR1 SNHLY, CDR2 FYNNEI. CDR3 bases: TGTGCCAGCAGTCCCCGGCGAGGCTCCCATTATGAGCAGTTCTTC. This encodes CASSPRRGSHYEQFF.

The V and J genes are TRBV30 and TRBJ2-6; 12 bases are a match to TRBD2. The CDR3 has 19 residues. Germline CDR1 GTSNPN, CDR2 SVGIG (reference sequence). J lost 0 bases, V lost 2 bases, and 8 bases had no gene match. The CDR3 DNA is TGTGCCTGGAGTACGACTCGGACTAGCGGGAACTCTGGGGCCAACGTCCTGACTTTC. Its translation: CAWSTTRTSGNSGANVLTF. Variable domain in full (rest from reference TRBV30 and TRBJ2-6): SQTIHQWPATLVQPVGSPLSLECTVEGTSNPNLYWYRQAAGRGLQLLFYSVGIGQISSEVPQNLSASRPQDRQFILSSKKLLLSDSGFYLCAWSTTRTSGNSGANVLTFGAGSRLTVL.